These 5 T cell receptor beta chains originate from one sample sequenced in a study of CXCR3-negative and CXCR3-positive naive CD8 T cells. It was by 5' RACE with UMI labels that the TRB cDNA libraries were prepared. Reanalyzing the 5' RACE reads, TCRdb keeps one entry per CDR3 protein, without DNA. In all, the sample yields 100,000 to 150,000 distinct CDR3 sequences. Material for sequencing was naive CXCR3- CD8+ T cells from blood. Noted subset: CD45RO-CCR7+CD27+CD95- naive CD8+ T cells lacking CXCR3 (TNR3-). The receptor set was obtained from a human donor in good health. Some clones in this sample may be carry-over from other donors' samples.

The rearrangement uses TRBV29-1 and TRBJ2-7; absent DNA, TCRdb's TRBD1 call cannot be checked. This CDR3 is 13 amino acids long. Germline V gene lookup returns CDR1 SQVTM and CDR2 ANQGSEA. The CDR3: CSGSWGGTYEQYF.

The chain employs TRBV7-6 and TRBJ2-1; TCRdb designates TRBD1, a call that cannot be tested without DNA. The CDR3 loop spans 13 amino acids. Germline-derived CDR1 and CDR2 are SGHVS and FNYEAQ. CDR3 region: CASSSPIIDEQFF.

The rearrangement joins TRBV19 to TRBJ2-3; the D call from TCRdb, TRBD2, cannot be confirmed without DNA. The germline CDR1 and CDR2 sequences are LNHDA and SQIVND (reference sequence). The CDR3 contains 18 residues. The CDR3: CASSIGLAGGPGTDTQYF.

The chain uses TRBV28 and TRBJ2-3; the D gene TCRdb calls, TRBD1, cannot be checked with no DNA. Germline CDR1 MDHEN, CDR2 SYDVKM. There are 16 residues in the CDR3. The CDR3 protein is CASSQGPPSGTDTQYF.

The rearrangement joins TRBV13 to TRBJ2-7. Germline-derived CDR1 and CDR2 are PRHDT and FYEKMQ (reference sequence). CDR3 size: 13 residues. CDR3 sequence reads: CASSARGSYEQYF.